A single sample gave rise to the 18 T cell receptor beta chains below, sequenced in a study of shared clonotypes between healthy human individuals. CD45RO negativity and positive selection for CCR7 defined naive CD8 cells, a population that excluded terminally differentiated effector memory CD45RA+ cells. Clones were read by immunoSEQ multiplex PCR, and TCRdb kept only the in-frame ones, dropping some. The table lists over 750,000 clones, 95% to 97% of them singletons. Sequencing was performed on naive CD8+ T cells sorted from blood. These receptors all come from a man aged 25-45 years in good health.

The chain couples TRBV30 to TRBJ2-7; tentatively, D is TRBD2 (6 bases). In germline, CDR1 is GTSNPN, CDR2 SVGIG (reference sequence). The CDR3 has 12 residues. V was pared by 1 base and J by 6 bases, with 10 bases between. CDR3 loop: CAWSAEGGEQYF. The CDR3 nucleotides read TGTGCCTGGAGTGCGGAGGGAGGCGAGCAGTACTTC.

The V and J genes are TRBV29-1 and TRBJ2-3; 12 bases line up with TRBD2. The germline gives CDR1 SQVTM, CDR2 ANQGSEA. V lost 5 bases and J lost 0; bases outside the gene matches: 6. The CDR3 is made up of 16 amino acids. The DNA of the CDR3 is TGCAGCGTTCTAGGACTAGCGGGACCCAGCACAGATACGCAGTATTTT. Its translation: CSVLGLAGPSTDTQYF.

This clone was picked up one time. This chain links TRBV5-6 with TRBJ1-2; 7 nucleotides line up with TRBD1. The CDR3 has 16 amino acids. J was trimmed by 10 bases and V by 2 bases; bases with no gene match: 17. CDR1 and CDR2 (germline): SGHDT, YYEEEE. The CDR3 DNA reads TGTGCCAGCAGCTTACGACGACAGGGCCCTTTGGGCTACTACACCTTC. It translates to CASSLRRQGPLGYYTF.

The CDR3 DNA is TGTGCCAGCAGCGATGACAGGGTATACGAGCAGTACTTC. This gives the protein CASSDDRVYEQYF. The chain combines TRBV6-1 with TRBJ2-7, with 7 nucleotides matching TRBD1. J gave up 4 bases and V 6 bases, and 6 bases lay outside the gene matches. In germline, CDR1 is MNHNS, CDR2 SASEGT. CDR3 length: 13 amino acids.

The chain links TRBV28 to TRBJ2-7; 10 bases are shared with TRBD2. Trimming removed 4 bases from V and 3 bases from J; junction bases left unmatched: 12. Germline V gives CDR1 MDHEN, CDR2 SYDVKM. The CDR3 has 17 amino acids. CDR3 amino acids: CASSSSIAGGWSYEQYF. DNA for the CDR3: TGTGCCAGCAGTTCCTCAATAGCGGGAGGTTGGAGCTACGAGCAGTACTTC.

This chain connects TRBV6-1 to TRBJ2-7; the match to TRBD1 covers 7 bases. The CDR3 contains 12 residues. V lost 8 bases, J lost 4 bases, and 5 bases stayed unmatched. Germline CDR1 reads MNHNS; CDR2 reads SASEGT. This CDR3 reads CASWTGLYEQYF. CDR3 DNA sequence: TGTGCCAGCTGGACAGGTTTATACGAGCAGTACTTC.

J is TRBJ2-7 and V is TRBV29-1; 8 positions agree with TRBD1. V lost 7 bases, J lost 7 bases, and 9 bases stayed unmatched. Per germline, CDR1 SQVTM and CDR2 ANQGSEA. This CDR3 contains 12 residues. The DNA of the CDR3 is TGCAGCGCCCGGACAGGGCTAGGTGAGCAGTACTTC. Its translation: CSARTGLGEQYF.

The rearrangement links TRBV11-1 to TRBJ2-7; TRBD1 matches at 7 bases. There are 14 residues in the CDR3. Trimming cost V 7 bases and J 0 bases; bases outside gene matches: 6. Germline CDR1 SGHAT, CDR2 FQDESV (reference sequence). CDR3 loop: CASTANRGSYEQYF. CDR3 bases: TGTGCCAGCACCGCAAACAGGGGCTCCTACGAGCAGTACTTC. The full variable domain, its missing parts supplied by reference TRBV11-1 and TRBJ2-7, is EAEVAQSPRYKITEKSQAVAFWCDPISGHATLYWYRQILGQGPELLVQFQDESVVDDSQLPKDRFSAERLKGVDSTLKIQPAELGDSAMYLCASTANRGSYEQYFGPGTRLTVT.

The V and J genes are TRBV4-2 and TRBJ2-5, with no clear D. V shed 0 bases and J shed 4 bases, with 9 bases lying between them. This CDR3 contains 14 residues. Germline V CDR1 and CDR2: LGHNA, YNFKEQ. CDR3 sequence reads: CASSQDVWLETQYF. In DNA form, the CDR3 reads TGTGCCAGCAGCCAAGATGTCTGGTTAGAGACCCAGTACTTC.

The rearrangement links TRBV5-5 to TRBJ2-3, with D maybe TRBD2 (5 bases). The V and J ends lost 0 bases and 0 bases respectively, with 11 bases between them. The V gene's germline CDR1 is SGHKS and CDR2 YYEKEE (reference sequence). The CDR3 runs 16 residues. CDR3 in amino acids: CASSLGELGSTDTQYF. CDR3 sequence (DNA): TGTGCCAGCAGCTTGGGGGAGTTGGGAAGCACAGATACGCAGTATTTT.

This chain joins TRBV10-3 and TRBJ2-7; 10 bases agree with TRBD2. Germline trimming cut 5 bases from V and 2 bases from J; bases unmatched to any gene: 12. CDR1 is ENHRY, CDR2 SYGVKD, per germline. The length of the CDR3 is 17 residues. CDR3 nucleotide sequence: TGTGCCATCAGTACCCCCTCGTCAGCGGGAGGGACCTACGAGCAGTACTTC. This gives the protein CAISTPSSAGGTYEQYF.

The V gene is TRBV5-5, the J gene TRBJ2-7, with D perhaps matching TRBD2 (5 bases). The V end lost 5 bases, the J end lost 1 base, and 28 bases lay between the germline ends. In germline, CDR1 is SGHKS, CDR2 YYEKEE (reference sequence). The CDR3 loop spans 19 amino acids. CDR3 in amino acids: CASSLRAFMADRSSYEQYF. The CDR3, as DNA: TGTGCCAGCAGTTTGAGGGCCTTCATGGCGGATAGATCTTCCTACGAGCAGTACTTC.

CDR3: CASSEGTGNYEQYF. The CDR3 region has the DNA TGTGCCAGCAGCGAGGGGACAGGGAACTACGAGCAGTACTTC. The chain has TRBV5-4 and TRBJ2-7; 9 nucleotides align to TRBD1. J gave up 3 bases and V 4 bases, and 5 bases lay outside the gene matches. Germline CDR1 and CDR2: SGHNT and YYREEE (reference sequence). This CDR3 has 14 residues.

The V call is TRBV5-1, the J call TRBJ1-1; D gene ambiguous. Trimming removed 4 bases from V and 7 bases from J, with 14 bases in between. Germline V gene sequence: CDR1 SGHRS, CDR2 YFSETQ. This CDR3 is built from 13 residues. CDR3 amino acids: CASSPNVLFEAFF. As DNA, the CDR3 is TGCGCCAGCAGCCCTAACGTTCTCTTTGAAGCTTTCTTT.

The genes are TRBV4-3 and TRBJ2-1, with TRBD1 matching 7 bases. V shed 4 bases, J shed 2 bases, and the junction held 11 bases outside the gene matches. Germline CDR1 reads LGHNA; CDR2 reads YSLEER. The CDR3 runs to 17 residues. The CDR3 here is CASSLGDGQVAYNEQFF. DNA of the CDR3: TGCGCCAGCAGCCTAGGTGATGGACAGGTCGCCTACAATGAGCAGTTCTTC.

The CDR3 sequence: CATGSGRGEQYF. CDR3 bases: TGTGCCACCGGGAGCGGGAGGGGCGAGCAGTACTTC. The rearrangement joins TRBV27 to TRBJ2-7; 10 bases fit TRBD2. The trim removed 10 bases at V and 6 bases at J, leaving 6 bases unmatched. CDR3 size: 12 residues. The V gene's germline CDR1 is MNHEY and CDR2 SMNVEV (reference sequence).

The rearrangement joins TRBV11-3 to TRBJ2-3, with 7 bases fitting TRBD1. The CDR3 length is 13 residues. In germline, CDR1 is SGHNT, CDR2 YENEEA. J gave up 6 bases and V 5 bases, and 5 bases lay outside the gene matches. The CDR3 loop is CASSHRGSDTQYF. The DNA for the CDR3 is TGTGCCAGCAGCCACAGGGGATCCGATACGCAGTATTTT.

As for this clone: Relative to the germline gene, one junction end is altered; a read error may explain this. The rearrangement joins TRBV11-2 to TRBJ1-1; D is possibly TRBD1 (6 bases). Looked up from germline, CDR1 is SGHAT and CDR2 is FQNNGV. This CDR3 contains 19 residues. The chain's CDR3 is CASSLDRDRHGVVVAESFF. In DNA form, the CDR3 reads TGTGCCAGCAGCTTAGACCGAGACAGGCACGGGGTTGTCGTGGCTGAATCTTTCTTT. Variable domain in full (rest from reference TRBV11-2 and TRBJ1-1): EAGVAQSPRYKIIEKRQSVAFWCNPISGHATLYWYQQILGQGPKLLIQFQNNGVVDDSQLPKDRFSAERLKGVDSTLKIQPAKLEDSAVYLCASSLDRDRHGVVVAESFFGQGTRLTVV.